The 14 T cell receptor beta chains below come from one sample, sequenced in a study of beta chain features in type 1 diabetes (dated by TCRdb to the late 2010s). No antigens are known for them. Libraries were prepared through the immunoSEQ multiplex PCR assay. All of the isolated RNA was reverse transcribed with the High Capacity cDNA Reverse Transcription Kit, so expressed TCRB transcripts were sequenced. Sourced from immuneACCESS, this table was stored by TCRdb with only in-frame sequences that have V and J called. A share of the clones is absent; for the studies checked, an unresolved V gene accounts for under half, and the remainder has no known explanation. This sample comprises roughly 300,000 clones, over 11% of them detected only once. In total, the top ten clones hold 0.015% to 0.02% of the sample. The paper's findings and limits, for the study overall: A moderate but significant shortening of TCRB CDR3 length was observed in type 1 diabetes patients in all four CD4+ subsets.

Source material: naive CD4+ T cells from blood. This specimen's cell subset or site label, interpreted: true naive CD4+ T cells. The origin of the receptors is a young man with type 1 diabetes.

V is TRBV5-1 and J is TRBJ2-5; TRBD1 matches at 8 bases. Trimming took 4 bases from V and 4 from J; bases not matched to a gene: 15. This CDR3 spans 17 amino acids. Germline V gene lookup returns CDR1 SGHRS and CDR2 YFSETQ. The DNA for the CDR3 is TGCGCCAGCAGCCCTGGACAGGGTGGATCTTATTCAGAGACCCAGTACTTC. Protein: CASSPGQGGSYSETQYF.

This clone was picked up a small number of times. The genes are TRBV28 and TRBJ2-7; D not certain. V was shortened by 6 bases and J by 2 bases, with 8 bases between the two germline ends. The CDR3 covers 12 residues. CDR1 and CDR2 from the germline V gene are MDHEN and SYDVKM. The CDR3 sequence is CASSLVPYEQYF. The CDR3 nucleotides are TGTGCCAGCAGCCTAGTCCCCTACGAGCAGTACTTC.

This clone was picked up a small number of times. The chain combines TRBV2 with TRBJ2-1; D unresolved. The germline V gene has CDR1 SNHLY and CDR2 FYNNEI. Trimming cost V 7 bases and J 0 bases, with 7 bases left between them. The CDR3 covers 13 residues. CDR3 DNA sequence: TGTGCCAGCAACCGAGACTCCTACAATGAGCAGTTCTTC. Residues: CASNRDSYNEQFF.

V gene TRBV7-3 combines with J gene TRBJ2-2, with 10 bases that match TRBD2. With V trimmed by 3 bases and J by 2 bases, 3 bases remained unmatched. The CDR3 is made up of 16 amino acids. Germline values: CDR1 SGHTA, CDR2 FQGTGA. CDR3 DNA sequence: TGTGCCAGCAGCTTGGCTAGCGGGGGTAACACCGGGGAGCTGTTTTTT. This sequence encodes CASSLASGGNTGELFF.

The CDR3 sequence is CASSLVVGGYEQYF. CDR3 in DNA: TGTGCCAGCAGCTTAGTCGTCGGGGGTTACGAGCAGTACTTC. The chain carries TRBV11-2 and TRBJ2-7; a weak D match, TRBD2 (6 bases). The V end was cut by 1 base, the J end by 4 bases, with 11 bases between. Germline V gene data show CDR1 as SGHAT and CDR2 as FQNNGV. The CDR3 loop spans 14 amino acids.

This clone was detected only a few times. The chain combines TRBV4-2 with TRBJ2-7, with TRBD2 matching 13 bases. Trimming at V came to 3 bases and at J to 7 bases, leaving 3 bases not matched to a gene. This CDR3 region has 14 residues. Germline values: CDR1 LGHNA, CDR2 YNFKEQ. CDR3 sequence: CASSHGLAGAEQYF. The CDR3 DNA is TGTGCCAGCAGCCACGGACTAGCGGGGGCAGAGCAGTACTTC.

The V gene is TRBV6-5, the J gene TRBJ2-7, with 10 positions matching TRBD1. The CDR3 has 15 residues. The J segment lost 3 bases and the V segment lost 4 bases, leaving 6 bases of the junction unmatched. Germline V gives CDR1 MNHEY, CDR2 SVGAGI. CDR3 amino acids: CASSSTGTGDYEQYF. The DNA of the CDR3 is TGTGCCAGCAGTTCGACCGGGACAGGGGACTACGAGCAGTACTTC.

This rearrangement joins TRBV2 to TRBJ1-1; D unclear. This CDR3 is 12 amino acids long. The V end was cut by 5 bases, the J end by 1 base, with 5 bases between. In germline, CDR1 is SNHLY, CDR2 FYNNEI. The CDR3 is CASSRQNTEAFF. The CDR3, as DNA: TGTGCCAGCAGTCGACAGAACACTGAAGCTTTCTTT.

This clone was counted only a few times. This sequence joins TRBV18 and TRBJ2-5, with D tentatively TRBD1 (6 bases). The V end lost 4 bases, the J end lost 5 bases, and 14 bases lay between the germline ends. There are 14 residues in the CDR3. CDR1 and CDR2 from the germline V gene are KGHSH and LQKENI. The DNA for the CDR3 is TGTGCCAGCTCACTTCTAGGGGGTGCTGAGACCCAGTACTTC. Protein sequence: CASSLLGGAETQYF.

In its sample, this clone was seen once. The CDR3 spells CASSLDPGKDYNEQFF. CDR3 DNA: TGCGCCAGCAGCTTGGACCCCGGGAAAGACTACAATGAGCAGTTCTTC. The gene calls are TRBV5-1 and TRBJ2-1, with D possibly TRBD2 on 5 matching bases. This CDR3 comprises 16 residues. The ends were cut back, 0 bases at V and 3 bases at J, with 13 bases in the middle. Germline V gene data show CDR1 as SGHRS and CDR2 as YFSETQ.

This clone was picked up a small number of times. J is TRBJ2-2 and V is TRBV2; possible D gene TRBD2, 6 bases. Per germline, CDR1 SNHLY and CDR2 FYNNEI. This CDR3 is 16 amino acids long. Trimming shortened V by 7 bases and J by 10 bases, and 25 bases separated the two germline ends. CDR3: CASTKLGGGGREELFF. CDR3 DNA sequence: TGTGCCAGCACTAAGCTGGGGGGTGGAGGAAGAGAGGAGCTGTTTTTT.

This clone was observed a few times. This chain joins TRBV23-1 and TRBJ1-1; 7 bases line up with TRBD1. TRBV23-1 has ORF status, its function being uncertain. The trim removed 2 bases at V and 7 bases at J, leaving 10 bases unmatched. The CDR3 is 15 residues long. CDR3 sequence: CASSQQLRQGDEAFF. The CDR3 DNA reads TGCGCCAGCAGTCAACAACTACGGCAGGGGGATGAAGCTTTCTTT.

In its sample, this clone was seen a few times. The chain has TRBV28 and TRBJ2-5; no firm D call. The CDR3 runs to 14 residues. The ends were cut back, 6 bases at V and 5 bases at J, with 16 bases in the middle. CDR1 and CDR2 (germline): MDHEN, SYDVKM. CDR3 residues: CASSIHTGRETQYF. The DNA of the CDR3 is TGTGCCAGCAGCATCCATACGGGTCGGGAGACCCAGTACTTC.

The rearrangement joins TRBV5-1 to TRBJ2-1, with a possible D match to TRBD2 (6 bases). V was pared by 5 bases and J by 8 bases, with 17 bases between. Germline V CDR1 and CDR2: SGHRS, YFSETQ. This CDR3 is built from 14 residues. CDR3 loop: CASSPASVNYEQFF. The CDR3 DNA is TGCGCCAGCAGTCCGGCTAGCGTGAATTATGAGCAGTTCTTC.